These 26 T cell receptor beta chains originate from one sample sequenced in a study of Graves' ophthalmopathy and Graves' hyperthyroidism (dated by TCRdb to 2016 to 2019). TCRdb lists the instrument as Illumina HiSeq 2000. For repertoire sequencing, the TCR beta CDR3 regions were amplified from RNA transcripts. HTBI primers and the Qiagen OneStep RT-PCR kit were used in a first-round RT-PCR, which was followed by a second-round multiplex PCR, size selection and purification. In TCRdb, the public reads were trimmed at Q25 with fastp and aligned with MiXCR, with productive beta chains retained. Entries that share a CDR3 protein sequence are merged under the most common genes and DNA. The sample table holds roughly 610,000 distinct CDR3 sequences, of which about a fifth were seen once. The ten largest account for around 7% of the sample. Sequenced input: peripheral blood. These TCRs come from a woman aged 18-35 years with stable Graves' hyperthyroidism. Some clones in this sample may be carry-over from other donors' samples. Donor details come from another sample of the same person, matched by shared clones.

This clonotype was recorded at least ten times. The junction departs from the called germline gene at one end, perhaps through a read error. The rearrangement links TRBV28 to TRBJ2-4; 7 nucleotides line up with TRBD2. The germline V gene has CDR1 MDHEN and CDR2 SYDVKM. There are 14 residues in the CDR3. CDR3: CASSGGLVKNIKYF. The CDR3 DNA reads TGTGCCAGCAGTGGAGGACTAGTCAAAAACATTAAGTACTTC.

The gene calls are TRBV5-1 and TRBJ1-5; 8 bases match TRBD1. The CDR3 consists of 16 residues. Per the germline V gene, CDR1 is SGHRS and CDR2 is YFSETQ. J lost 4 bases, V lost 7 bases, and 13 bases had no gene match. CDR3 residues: CASQPLGQGRNQPQHF. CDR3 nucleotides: TGCGCCAGCCAACCTTTAGGACAGGGAAGGAATCAGCCCCAGCATTTT.

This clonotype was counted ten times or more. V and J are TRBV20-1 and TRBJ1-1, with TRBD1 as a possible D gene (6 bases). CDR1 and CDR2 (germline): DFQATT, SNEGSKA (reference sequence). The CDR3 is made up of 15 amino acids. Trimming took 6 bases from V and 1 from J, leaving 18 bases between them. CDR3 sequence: CSAIRGGGQNTEAFF. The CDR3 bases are TGCAGTGCCATACGGGGGGGCGGCCAGAACACTGAAGCTTTCTTT.

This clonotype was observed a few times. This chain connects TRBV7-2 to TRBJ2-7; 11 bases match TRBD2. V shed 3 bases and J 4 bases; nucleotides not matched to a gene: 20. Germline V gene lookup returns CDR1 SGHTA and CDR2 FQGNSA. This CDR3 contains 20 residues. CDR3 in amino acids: CASSFVVLAGVEDVLYEQYF. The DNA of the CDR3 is TGTGCCAGCAGCTTCGTCGTACTAGCGGGAGTAGAGGACGTTCTATACGAGCAGTACTTC.

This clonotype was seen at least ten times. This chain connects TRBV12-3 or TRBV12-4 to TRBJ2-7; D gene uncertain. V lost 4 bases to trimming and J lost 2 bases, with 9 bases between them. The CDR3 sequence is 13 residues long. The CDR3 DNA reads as TGTGCCAGCAGTTATGAGGCCACCTACGAGCAGTACTTC. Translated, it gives CASSYEATYEQYF.

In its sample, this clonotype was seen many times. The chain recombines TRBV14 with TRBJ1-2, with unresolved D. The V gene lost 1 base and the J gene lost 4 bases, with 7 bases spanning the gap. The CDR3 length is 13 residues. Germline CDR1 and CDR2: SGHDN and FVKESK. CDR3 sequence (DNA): TGTGCCAGCAGCCAAGGTCTGAGCTATGGCTACACCTTC. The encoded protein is CASSQGLSYGYTF.

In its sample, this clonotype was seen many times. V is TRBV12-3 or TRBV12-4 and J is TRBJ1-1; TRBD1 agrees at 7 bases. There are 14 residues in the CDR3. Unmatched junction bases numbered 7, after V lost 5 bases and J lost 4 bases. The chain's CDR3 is CASSPKTGITEAFF. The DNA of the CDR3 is TGTGCCAGCAGTCCGAAGACAGGGATCACTGAAGCTTTCTTT.

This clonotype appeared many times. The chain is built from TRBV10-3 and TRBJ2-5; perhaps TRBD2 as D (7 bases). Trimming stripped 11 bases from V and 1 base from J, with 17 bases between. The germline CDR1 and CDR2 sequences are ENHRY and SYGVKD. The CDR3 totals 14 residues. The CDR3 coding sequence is TGTGCCGTTAGTAGGCGGGGGCCCCAAGAGACCCAGTACTTC. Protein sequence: CAVSRRGPQETQYF.

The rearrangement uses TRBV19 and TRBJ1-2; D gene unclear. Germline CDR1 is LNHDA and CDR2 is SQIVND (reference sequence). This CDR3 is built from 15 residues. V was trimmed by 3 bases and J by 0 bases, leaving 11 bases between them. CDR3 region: CASSIRTAANYGYTF. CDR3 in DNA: TGTGCCAGTAGTATCCGGACGGCCGCTAACTATGGCTACACCTTC.

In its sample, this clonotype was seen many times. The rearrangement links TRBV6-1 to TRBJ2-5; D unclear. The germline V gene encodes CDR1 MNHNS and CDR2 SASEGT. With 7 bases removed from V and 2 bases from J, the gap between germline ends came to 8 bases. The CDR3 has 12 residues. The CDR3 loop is CASMTQQETQYF. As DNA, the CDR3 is TGTGCCAGCATGACCCAACAAGAGACCCAGTACTTC.

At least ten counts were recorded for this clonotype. The CDR3 region is CASSGWEGVETQYF. The CDR3, as DNA: TGTGCCAGCAGTGGGTGGGAGGGGGTGGAGACCCAGTACTTC. The chain couples TRBV6-1 to TRBJ2-5; tentatively, D is TRBD2 (7 bases). V gave up 4 bases and J gave up 5 bases, with 14 bases separating them. The CDR3 has 14 residues. Per germline, CDR1 MNHNS and CDR2 SASEGT.

The CDR3 loop is CASSLGQARHEQYF. CDR3 in DNA: TGTGCCAGCAGTTTAGGACAGGCGCGTCACGAGCAGTACTTC. V and J are TRBV28 and TRBJ2-7; 7 nucleotides align to TRBD1. Looked up from germline, CDR1 is MDHEN and CDR2 is SYDVKM. V shed 2 bases and J 5 bases; nucleotides not matched to a gene: 6. The CDR3 covers 14 residues.

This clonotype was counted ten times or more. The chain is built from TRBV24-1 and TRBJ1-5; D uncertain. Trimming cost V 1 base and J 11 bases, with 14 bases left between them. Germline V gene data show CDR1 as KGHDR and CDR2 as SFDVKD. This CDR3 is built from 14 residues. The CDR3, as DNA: TGTGCCACCAGTGATTTTACCGGGCCCCGGGCCCAGCATTTT. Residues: CATSDFTGPRAQHF.

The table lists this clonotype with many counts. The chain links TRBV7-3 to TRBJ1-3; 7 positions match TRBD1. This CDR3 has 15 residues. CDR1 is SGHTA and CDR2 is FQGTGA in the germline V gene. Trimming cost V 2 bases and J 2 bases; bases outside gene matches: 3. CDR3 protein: CASSLSTGPGNTIYF. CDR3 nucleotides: TGTGCCAGCAGCTTATCGACAGGGCCTGGAAACACCATATATTTT.

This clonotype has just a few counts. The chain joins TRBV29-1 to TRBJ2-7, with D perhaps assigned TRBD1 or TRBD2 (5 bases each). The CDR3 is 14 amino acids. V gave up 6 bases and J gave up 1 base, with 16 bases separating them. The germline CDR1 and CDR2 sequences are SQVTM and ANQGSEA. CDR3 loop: CSVGTLGVSYEQYF. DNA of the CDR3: TGCAGCGTGGGGACCCTGGGCGTTTCCTACGAGCAGTACTTC.

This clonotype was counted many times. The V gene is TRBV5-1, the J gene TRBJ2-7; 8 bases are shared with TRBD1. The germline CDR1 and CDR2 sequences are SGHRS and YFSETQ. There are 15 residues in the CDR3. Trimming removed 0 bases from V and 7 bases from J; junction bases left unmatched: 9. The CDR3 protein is CASSLASGQVKEQYF. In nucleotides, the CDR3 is TGCGCCAGCAGCTTGGCCTCGGGACAGGTTAAAGAGCAGTACTTC.

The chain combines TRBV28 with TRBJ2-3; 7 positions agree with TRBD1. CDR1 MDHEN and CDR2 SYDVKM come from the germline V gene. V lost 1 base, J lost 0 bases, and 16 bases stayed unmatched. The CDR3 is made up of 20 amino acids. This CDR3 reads CASSLFPGTEEWSSTDTQYF. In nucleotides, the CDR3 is TGTGCCAGCAGTTTATTCCCCGGGACAGAGGAATGGTCGAGCACAGATACGCAGTATTTT.

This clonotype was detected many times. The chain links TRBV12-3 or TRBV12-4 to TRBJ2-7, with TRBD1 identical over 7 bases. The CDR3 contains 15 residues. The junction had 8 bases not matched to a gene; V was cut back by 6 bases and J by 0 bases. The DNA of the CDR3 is TGTGCCAGCAGGTGGACAGGTAAAAGCTCCTACGAGCAGTACTTC. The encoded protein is CASRWTGKSSYEQYF.

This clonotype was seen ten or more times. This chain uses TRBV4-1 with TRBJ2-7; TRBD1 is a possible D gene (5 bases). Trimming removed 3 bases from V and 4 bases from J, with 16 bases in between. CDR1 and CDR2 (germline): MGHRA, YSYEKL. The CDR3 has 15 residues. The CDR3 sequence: CASSQDIRTDYEQYF. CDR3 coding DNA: TGCGCCAGCAGCCAGGACATTCGGACCGATTACGAGCAGTACTTC.

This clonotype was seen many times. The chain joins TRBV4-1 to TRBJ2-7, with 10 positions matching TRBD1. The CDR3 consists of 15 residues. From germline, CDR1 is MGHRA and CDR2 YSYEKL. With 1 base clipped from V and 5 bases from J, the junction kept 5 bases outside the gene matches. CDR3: CASSQAGQGLHEQYF. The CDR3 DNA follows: TGCGCCAGCAGCCAAGCGGGACAGGGGTTACACGAGCAGTACTTC.

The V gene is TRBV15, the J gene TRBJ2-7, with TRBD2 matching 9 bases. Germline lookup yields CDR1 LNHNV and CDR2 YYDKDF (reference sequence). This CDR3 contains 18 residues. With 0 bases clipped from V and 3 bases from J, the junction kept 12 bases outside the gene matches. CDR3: CATSRDLPKTTSGYEQYF. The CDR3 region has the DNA TGTGCCACCAGCAGAGATCTCCCTAAAACGACTAGCGGCTACGAGCAGTACTTC.

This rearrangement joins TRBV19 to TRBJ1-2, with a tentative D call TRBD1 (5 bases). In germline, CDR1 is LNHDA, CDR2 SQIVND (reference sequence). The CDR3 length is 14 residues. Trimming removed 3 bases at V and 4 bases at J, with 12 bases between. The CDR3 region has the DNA TGTGCCAGTAGTATTCCAGGCAGGGCCTATGGCTACACCTTC. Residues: CASSIPGRAYGYTF.

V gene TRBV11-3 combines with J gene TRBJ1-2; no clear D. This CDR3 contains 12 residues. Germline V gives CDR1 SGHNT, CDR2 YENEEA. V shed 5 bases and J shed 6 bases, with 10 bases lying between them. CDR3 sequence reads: CASSPGRDGYTF. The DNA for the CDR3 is TGTGCCAGCAGCCCCGGGAGAGATGGCTACACCTTC.

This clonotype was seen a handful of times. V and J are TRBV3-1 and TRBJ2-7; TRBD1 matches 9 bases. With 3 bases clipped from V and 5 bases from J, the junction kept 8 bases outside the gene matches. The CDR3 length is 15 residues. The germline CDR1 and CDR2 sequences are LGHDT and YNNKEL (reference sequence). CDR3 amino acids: CASSHTGTGSHEQYF. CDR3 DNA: TGTGCCAGCAGCCACACCGGGACAGGGTCCCACGAGCAGTACTTC.

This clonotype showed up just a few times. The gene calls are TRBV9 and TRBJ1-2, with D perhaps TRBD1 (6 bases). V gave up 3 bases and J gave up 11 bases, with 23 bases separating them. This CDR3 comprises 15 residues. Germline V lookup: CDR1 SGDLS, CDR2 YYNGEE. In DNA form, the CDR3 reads TGTGCCAGCAGCGGGGGGCCCGGACGGATCTATTGGTACACCTTC. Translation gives CASSGGPGRIYWYTF. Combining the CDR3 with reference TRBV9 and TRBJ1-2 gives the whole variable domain DSGVTQTPKHLITATGQRVTLRCSPRSGDLSVYWYQQSLDQGLQFLIQYYNGEERAKGNILERFSAQQFPDLHSELNLSSLELGDSALYFCASSGGPGRIYWYTFGSGTRLTVV.

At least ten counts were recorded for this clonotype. The CDR3 coding sequence is TGTGCCAGCAGTTTCGGGACTAGCGGAGGAAGAGAGACCCAGTACTTC. Protein product: CASSFGTSGGRETQYF. The V call is TRBV12-3 or TRBV12-4, the J call TRBJ2-5; TRBD2 aligns across 11 bases. The CDR3 spans 16 residues. Losses at the gene ends were 3 bases for V and 4 bases for J; bases not matched to a gene: 7.